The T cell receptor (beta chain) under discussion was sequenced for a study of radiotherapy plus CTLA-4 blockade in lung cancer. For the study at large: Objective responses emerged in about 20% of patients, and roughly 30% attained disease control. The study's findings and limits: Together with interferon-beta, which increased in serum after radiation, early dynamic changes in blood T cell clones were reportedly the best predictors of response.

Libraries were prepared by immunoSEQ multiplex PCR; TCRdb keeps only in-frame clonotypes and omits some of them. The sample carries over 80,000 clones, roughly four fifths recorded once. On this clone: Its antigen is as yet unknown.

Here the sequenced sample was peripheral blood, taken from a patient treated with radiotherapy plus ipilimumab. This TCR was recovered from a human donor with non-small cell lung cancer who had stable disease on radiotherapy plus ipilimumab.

CDR3 loop: CASSGSGTGWDEQFF. The CDR3 nucleotides read TGTGCCAGCAGTGGGTCCGGGACAGGGTGGGATGAGCAGTTCTTC. This chain joins TRBV2 and TRBJ2-1; 9 bases align to TRBD1. V was clipped by 4 bases and J by 8 bases; unmatched bases: 9. Germline V gene lookup returns CDR1 SNHLY and CDR2 FYNNEI. The CDR3 loop spans 15 amino acids.